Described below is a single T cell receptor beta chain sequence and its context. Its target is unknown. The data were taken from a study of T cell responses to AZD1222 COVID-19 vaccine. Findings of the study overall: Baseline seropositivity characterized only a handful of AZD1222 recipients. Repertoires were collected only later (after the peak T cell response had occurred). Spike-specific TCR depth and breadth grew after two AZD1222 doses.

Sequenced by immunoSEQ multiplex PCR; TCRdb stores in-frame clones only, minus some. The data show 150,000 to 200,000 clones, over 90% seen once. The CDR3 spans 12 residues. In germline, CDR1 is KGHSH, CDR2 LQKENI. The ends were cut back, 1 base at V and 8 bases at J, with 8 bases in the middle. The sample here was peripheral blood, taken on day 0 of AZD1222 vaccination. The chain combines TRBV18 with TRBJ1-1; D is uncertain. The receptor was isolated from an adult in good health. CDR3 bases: TGTGCCAGCTCACCACGAGCGGGGGAAGCTTTCTTT. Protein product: CASSPRAGEAFF.